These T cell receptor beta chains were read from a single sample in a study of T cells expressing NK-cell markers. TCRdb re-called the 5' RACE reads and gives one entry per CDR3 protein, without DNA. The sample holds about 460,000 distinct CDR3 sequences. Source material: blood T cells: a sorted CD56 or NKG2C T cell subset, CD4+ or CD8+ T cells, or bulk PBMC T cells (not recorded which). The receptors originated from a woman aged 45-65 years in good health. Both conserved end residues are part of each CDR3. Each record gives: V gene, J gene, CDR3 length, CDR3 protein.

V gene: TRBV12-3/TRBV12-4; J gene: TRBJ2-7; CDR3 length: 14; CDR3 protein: CASSLTGTAAEQYF
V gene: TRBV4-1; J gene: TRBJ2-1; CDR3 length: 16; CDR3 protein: CASSQGGLAKNNEQFF
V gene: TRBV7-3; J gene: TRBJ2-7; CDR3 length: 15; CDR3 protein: CASSRRGGGSYEQYF
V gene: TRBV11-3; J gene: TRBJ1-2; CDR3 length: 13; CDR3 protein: CASRTPGQGGYTF
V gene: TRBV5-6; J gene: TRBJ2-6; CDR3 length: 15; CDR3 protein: CASSRSVTGANVLTF
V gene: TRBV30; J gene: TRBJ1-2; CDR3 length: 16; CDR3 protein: CAWSPAGTGYNYGYTF
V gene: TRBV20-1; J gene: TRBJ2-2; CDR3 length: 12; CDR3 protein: CSASLDERELFF
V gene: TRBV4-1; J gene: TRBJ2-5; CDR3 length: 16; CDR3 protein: CASSVLAGSTQETQYF
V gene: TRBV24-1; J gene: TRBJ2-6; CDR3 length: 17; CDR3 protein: CATSDSGRSSGANVLTF
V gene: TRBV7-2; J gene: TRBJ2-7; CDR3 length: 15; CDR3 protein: CASSLTPRGSYEQYF
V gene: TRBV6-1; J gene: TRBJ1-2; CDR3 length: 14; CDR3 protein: CASRPNRGDYGYTF
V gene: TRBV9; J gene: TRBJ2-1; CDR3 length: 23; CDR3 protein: CASSVGRNHRLGQGETSYNEQFF
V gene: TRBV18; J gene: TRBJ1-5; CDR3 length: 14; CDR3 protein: CASSRTVGNQPQHF
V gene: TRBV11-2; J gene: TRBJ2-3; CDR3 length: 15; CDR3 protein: CASSRGRDTTDTQYF
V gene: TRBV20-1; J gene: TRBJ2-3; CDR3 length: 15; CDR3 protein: CSSTTLAGGTDTQYF
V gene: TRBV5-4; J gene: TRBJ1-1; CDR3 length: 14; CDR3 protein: CASSRNQGDTEAFF
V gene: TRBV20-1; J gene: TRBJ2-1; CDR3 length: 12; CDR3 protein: CSAALPWNEQFF
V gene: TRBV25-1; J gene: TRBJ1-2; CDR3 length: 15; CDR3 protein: CASSARDSWFYGYTF
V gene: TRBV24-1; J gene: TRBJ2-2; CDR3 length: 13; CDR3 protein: CATGGAVTGELFF
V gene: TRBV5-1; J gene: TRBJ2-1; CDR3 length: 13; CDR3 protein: CASSRGVNNEQFF
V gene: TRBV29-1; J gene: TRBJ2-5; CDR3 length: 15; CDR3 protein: CSVASGGTGLETQYF
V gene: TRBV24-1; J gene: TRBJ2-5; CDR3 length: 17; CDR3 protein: CATSAESAGARQETQYF
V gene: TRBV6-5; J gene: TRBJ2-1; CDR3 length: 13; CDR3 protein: CAAQRGSHAEQFF
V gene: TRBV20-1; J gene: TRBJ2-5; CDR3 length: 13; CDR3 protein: CSARDPTGTTQYF
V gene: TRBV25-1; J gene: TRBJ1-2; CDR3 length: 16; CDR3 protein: CASSAHPGQGGYGYTF
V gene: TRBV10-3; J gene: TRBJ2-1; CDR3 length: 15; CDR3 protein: CASTPRGNSYNEQFF
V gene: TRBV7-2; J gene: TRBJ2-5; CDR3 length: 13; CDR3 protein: CASSLYSGETQYF
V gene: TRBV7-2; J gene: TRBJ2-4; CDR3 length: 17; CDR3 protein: CASSFSGTVGAKNIQYF
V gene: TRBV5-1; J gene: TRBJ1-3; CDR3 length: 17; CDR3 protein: CASSPGALRLSGNTIYF
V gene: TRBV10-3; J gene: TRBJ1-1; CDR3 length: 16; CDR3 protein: CAISAGQGAPNTEAFF
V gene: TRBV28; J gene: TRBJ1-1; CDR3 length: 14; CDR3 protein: CASSLGGPTPEAFF
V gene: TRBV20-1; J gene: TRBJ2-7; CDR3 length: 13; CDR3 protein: CSASDRDSYEQYF
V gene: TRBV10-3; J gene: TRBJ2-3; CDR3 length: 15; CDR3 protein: CAISEGLGGADTQYF
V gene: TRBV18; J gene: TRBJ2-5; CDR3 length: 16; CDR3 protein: CASSPRTSGTQETQYF
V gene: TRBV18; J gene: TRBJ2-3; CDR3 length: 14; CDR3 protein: CASSRQADPDTQYF
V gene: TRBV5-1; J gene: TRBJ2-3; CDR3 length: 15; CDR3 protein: CASSLEGYNTDTQYF
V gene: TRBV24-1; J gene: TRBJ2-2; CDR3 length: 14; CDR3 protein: CATSDSTRVGELFF
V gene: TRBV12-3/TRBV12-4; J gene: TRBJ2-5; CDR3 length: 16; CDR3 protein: CASSFGAGTLQETQYF
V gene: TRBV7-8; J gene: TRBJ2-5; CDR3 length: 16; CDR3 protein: CASSITGTSGMETQYF
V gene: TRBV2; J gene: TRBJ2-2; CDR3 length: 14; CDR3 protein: CASSELLGTGELFF
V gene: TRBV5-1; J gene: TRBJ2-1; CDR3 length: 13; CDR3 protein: CASSVGTPRGQFF
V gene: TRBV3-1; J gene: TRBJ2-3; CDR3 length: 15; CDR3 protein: CASSRVGLSTDTQYF
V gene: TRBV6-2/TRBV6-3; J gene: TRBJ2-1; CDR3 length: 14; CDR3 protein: CASSFSESYNEQFF
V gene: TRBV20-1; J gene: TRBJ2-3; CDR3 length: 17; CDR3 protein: CSARDTGTSGRAYTQYF
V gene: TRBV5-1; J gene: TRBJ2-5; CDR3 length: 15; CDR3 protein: CASRERLWGQETQYF
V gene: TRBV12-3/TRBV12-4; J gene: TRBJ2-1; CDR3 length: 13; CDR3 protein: CASALVRDNEQFF
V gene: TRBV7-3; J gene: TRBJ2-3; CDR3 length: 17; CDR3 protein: CASSLTEREGLTDTQYF
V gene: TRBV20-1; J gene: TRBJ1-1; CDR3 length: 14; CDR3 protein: CSASLSVQNTEAFF
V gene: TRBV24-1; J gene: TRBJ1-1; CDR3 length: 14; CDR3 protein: CATRGGTVGAEAFF
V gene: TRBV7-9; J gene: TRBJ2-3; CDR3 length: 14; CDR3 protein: CASSPLAGPDTQYF
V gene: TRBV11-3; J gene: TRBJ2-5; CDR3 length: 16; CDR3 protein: CASSNLAGGDQETQYF
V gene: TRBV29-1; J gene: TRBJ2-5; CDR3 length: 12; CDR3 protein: CSAVMVQETQYF